The entry below describes one TCR beta chain. Its antigen is unidentified. This entry belongs to a study of beta chain features in type 1 diabetes. Isolated RNA was reverse transcribed in full, so expressed TCRB transcripts were sequenced. The data were produced by immunoSEQ multiplex PCR, yet TCRdb's version contains in-frame clones alone and is incomplete. In the table there are fewer than 350,000 clones, 15% to 20% of which are singletons. After removal of 6 bases from V and 3 bases from J, the junction contained 5 bases not matched to a gene. This CDR3 comprises 13 residues. The germline CDR1 and CDR2 sequences are MNHEY and SVGAGI. Whole-study findings and limits: Shorter templates may be favored by PCR, equally so in patients and controls. Lower insertion and higher deletion counts appeared at VDJ junctions in type 1 diabetes patients.

The sequenced sample consisted of naive CD4+ T cells from blood. The sequence was collected from a woman aged 18-35 years in good health. The chain has TRBV6-5 and TRBJ2-7; TRBD1 matches at 7 bases. The CDR3 nucleotides read TGTGCCAGCAGCCAGGACAGGCACTACGAGCAGTACTTC. Its protein product is CASSQDRHYEQYF.